This T cell receptor (beta chain) was found in a study of CXCR3-negative and CXCR3-positive naive CD8 T cells (dated by TCRdb to about 2019). Regarding the study in general: In total, roughly 140 million TRB reads were obtained, corresponding to roughly 1.5 +/- 0.3 million reads per library. Diversity and physicochemical repertoire analyses covered about a dozen donors pooled from two independent experiments. Naive subsets from about five donors and memory cells from 3 donors were included in the TRBV-TRBJ cluster analysis. The paper's findings and limits, for the study overall: Both naive subsets had comparably high repertoire diversity, while memory CD8+ T cells had much lower repertoire diversity. Because CXCR3 expression was partially decreased after cryopreservation, freshly isolated PBMCs were used for most assays. Surface CD5, linked to self-reactivity in mice, was comparable between naive subsets; TCR interaction strength was therefore also inferred from TRB CDR3 physicochemical properties. TRB CDR3s from CXCR3-positive naive cells showed higher hydrophobicity (lower Kidera factor 4), lower energy, and higher strength and volume indices than CXCR3-negative naive cells. Similar TRBV-TRBJ usage was shown by naive CXCR3-negative and CXCR3-positive cells from the same donor, whereas distinct patterns were shown by memory cells.

Concerning this clonotype: The target of this receptor is not known.

The CDR3, cysteine through phenylalanine, is 20 amino acids long. No DNA is listed. The germline V gene encodes CDR1 DFQATT and CDR2 SNEGSKA (reference sequence). The data were produced on a NextSeq 550. The Human TCR Profiling Kit (MiLaboratory) was used to prepare UMI-labeled 5' RACE TRB cDNA libraries. cDNA synthesis used the entire amount of extracted RNA, and PCR amplification then used the entire amount of cDNA produced. Libraries were prepared in parallel with an identical number of PCR cycles. Concerning the study's data processing: With a requirement of at least two reads per UMI, MIGEC and MiXCR extracted about 49,000 +/- 11,000 unique UMI-labeled TRB cDNA molecules per library. Each library averaged around 42,000 +/- 9,900 functional in-frame TRB CDR3 nucleotide clonotypes without stop codons. After each sample was downsampled to 5000 UMI-labeled TRB molecules, VDJtools was used to calculate diversity metrics such as normalized Shannon-Wiener and Chao1. Clonotype-size-weighted physicochemical properties of the central five CDR3 residues (interaction energy, strength, volume and Kidera factor 4) were computed in VDJtools. After the reads were reprocessed by TCRdb, one entry was made per CDR3 protein sequence, with no DNA. The V and J calls were determined by TCRdb, not by the authors. The sample table gives 55,000 to 70,000 distinct CDR3 sequences. Jointly, the top ten make up 0.53% of the sample.

Each CD8+ T cell subset was flow-sorted in triplicate, and 300,000 or so cells per subset were placed directly into RLT lysis buffer. To exclude memory contaminants, naive CD8+ T cells were stringently defined as CD45RO-CCR7+CD27+CD95-. Peripheral blood mononuclear cells were isolated from buffy coats using standard density gradient centrifugation. Naive CXCR3-negative and CXCR3-positive CD8+ T cells were flow-sorted using a FACSAria III. An RNeasy Mini Kit was used to extract total RNA from the sorted cells. Recombination joined TRBV20-1 with TRBJ2-7; TCRdb outputs TRBD1, but without DNA this stays unchecked. Sample: naive CXCR3+ CD8+ T cells from blood. The cell subset or site label, read with the paper, signifies: CD45RO-CCR7+CD27+CD95- naive CD8+ T cells expressing CXCR3 (TNR3+). The sequence was obtained from a human donor in good health. Some clones in this sample may be carry-over from other donors' samples. The CDR3 is CSARDLVQGESITAVYEQYF.